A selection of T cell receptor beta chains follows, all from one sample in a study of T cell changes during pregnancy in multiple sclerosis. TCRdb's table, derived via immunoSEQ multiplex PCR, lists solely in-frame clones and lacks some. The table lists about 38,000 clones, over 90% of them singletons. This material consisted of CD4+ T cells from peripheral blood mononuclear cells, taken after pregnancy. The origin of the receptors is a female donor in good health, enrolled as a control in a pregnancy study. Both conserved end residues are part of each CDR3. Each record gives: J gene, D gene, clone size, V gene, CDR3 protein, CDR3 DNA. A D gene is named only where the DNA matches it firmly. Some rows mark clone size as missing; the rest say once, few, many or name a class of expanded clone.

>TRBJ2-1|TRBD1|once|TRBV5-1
CASSLGAGGSYNEQFF
TGCGCCAGCAGCTTGGGGGCAGGGGGCTCCTACAATGAGCAGTTCTTC
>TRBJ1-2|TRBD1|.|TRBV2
CASGPGTGIYGYTF
TGTGCCAGCGGTCCCGGGACAGGGATCTATGGCTACACCTTC
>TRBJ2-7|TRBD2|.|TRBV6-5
CASSYSRTSSYEQYF
TGTGCCAGCAGTTACTCTAGGACTAGCAGCTACGAGCAGTACTTC
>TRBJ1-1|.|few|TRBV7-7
CASSQEENTEAFF
TGTGCTAGCAGCCAAGAGGAAAACACTGAAGCTTTCTTT
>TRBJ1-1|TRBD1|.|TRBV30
CAWSVQGANTEAFF
TGTGCCTGGAGTGTACAGGGGGCGAACACTGAAGCTTTCTTT
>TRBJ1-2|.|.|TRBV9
CASSELPSGNYGYTF
TGTGCCAGCAGCGAGCTCCCATCAGGGAACTATGGCTACACCTTC
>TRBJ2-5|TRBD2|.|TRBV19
CASSIGGGRQETQYF
TGTGCCAGTAGTATAGGCGGGGGGAGGCAAGAGACCCAGTACTTC
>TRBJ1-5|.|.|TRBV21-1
CASSKVRDRVQPQHF
TGTGCCAGCAGCAAAGTCCGGGACAGGGTCCAGCCCCAGCATTTT
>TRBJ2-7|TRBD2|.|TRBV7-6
CASSLAVGGSFYEQYF
TGTGCCAGCAGCTTAGCGGTCGGCGGGAGTTTCTACGAGCAGTACTTC
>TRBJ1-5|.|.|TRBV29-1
CSVELDTNQPQHF
TGCAGCGTTGAATTGGACACTAATCAGCCCCAGCATTTT
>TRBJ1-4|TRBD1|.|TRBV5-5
CASSSIGTGGNEKLFF
TGTGCCAGCAGCTCAATCGGGACAGGGGGGAATGAAAAACTGTTTTTT
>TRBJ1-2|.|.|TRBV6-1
CASSEGRHPSYGYTF
TGTGCCAGCAGTGAAGGAAGACACCCTTCTTATGGCTACACCTTC
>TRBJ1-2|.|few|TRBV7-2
CASSLGGRGYTF
TGTGCCAGCAGCTTAGGAGGGCGAGGCTACACCTTC
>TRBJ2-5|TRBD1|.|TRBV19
CASSPGGGQETQYF
TGTGCCAGTAGTCCAGGGGGCGGTCAAGAGACCCAGTACTTC
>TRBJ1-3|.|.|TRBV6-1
CASSEVGRGPSGNTIYF
TGTGCCAGCAGTGAAGTTGGCAGGGGCCCCTCTGGAAACACCATATATTTT
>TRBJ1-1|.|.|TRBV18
CASSPSAGITEAFF
TGTGCCAGCTCACCCTCCGCGGGGATCACTGAAGCTTTCTTT
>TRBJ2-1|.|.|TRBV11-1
CASSLRSGAASHNEQFF
TGTGCCAGCAGCTTAAGGAGTGGGGCAGCGTCTCACAATGAGCAGTTCTTC
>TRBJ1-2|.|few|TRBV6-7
CANRYRDKYSNYGYTF
TGTGCCAACCGATACCGGGACAAATATTCTAACTATGGCTACACCTTC
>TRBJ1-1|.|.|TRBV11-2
CASSLDRMAGLKNTEAFF
TGTGCCAGCAGCTTAGATCGTATGGCAGGCTTGAAGAACACTGAAGCTTTCTTT
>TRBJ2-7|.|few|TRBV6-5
CASGRPSSYEQYF
TGTGCCAGCGGGAGGCCGAGCTCCTACGAGCAGTACTTC
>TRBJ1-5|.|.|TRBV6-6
CASSYDGGNSNQPQHF
TGTGCCAGCAGTTACGACGGCGGGAATAGCAATCAGCCCCAGCATTTT
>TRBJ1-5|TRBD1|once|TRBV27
CASSYRGGRNQPQHF
TGTGCCAGCAGTTACAGGGGAGGCCGCAATCAGCCCCAGCATTTT
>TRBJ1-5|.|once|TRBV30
CAWSGTRNSNQPQHF
TGTGCCTGGAGTGGGACTCGGAATAGCAATCAGCCCCAGCATTTT
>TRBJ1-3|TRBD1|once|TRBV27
CASSLIGQGFSGNTIYF
TGTGCCAGCAGTTTAATTGGACAGGGATTCTCTGGAAACACCATATATTTT
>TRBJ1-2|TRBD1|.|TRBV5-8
CASSALRGSGYTF
TGTGCCAGCAGCGCGCTCAGGGGGTCTGGCTACACCTTC
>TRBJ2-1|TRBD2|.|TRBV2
CASSEAPGLAINEQFF
TGTGCCAGCAGTGAGGCCCCGGGACTAGCCATCAATGAGCAGTTCTTC
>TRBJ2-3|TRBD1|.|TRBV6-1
CASSRDRGSDTQYF
TGTGCCAGCAGTAGGGACAGGGGGTCAGATACGCAGTATTTT